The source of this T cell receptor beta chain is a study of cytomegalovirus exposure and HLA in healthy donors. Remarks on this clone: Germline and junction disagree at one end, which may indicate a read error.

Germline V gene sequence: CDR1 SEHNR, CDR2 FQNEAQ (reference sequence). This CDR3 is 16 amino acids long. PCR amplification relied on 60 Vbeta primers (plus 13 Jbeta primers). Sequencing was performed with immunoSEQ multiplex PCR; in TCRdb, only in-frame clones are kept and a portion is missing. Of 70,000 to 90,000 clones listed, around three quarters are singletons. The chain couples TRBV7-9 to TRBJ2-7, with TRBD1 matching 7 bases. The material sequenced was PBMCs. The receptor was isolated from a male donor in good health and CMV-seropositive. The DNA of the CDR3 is TGTTCCAGCAGTCAACCGGGACAGTTAAGCTCCTACGAGCAGTACTTC. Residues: CSSSQPGQLSSYEQYF.